This record covers a single TCR beta chain. Its antigen remains unidentified. One junction end does not reproduce the germline sequence, and a read error may be involved. The data stem from a study of monozygotic twins with cystic fibrosis (dated by TCRdb to the early 2020s). Regarding the research as a whole: Barcoded libraries were made from 2.5 to 3 micrograms of fragmented DNA using about 14 PCR cycles. Data for three of the twin pairs had previously been reported in another context. The cohort included ten female and six male twin pairs, mostly children and adolescents, aged roughly 2.0 to 40 years with a median of about 8.8 years. On the day blood was drawn, the twins' weight-for-height and FEVPerc (FEV1 disease centile) were ranked against those of the roughly 960 cohort participants. To gauge how much genetics shapes V and J gene usage, the researchers compared TCR beta repertoires both within and across 16 monozygotic twin pairs who have cystic fibrosis.

The CDR3 holds 13 amino acids from the cysteine to the phenylalanine. Solely the CDR3 DNA is kept, with 39 bases framed from the first base. From the germline V gene, CDR1 is MNHNS and CDR2 is SASEGT. Following the manufacturer's instructions, TCR beta CDR3 regions were amplified by multiplex PCR with the immunoSEQ immune profiling system. An Illumina NextSeq system was used for sequencing. Per the source publication's procedure: Sequence data were processed on the immunoSEQ Analyzer platform, and clonality was computed as the square root of Simpson's index of productive rearrangements. Similarity in V and J usage was quantified by Jensen-Shannon distance, and CDR3 generation probabilities were calculated with OLGA. Shared CDR3 sequences were searched in the immuneACCESS database (August 2020) and in VDJdb (December 2020). TCRdb's version of the immuneACCESS table is confined to in-frame rearrangements and falls short of the full clone set. An unresolved V gene accounts for under half of the shortfall where checked; the remainder is of unknown origin. Clone size and V and J calls were adopted from that table, with D and trimming inferred from the DNA. Present in this sample are about 10,000 clones, approximately 99.4% of which were seen just once. The ten largest clones take up 0.41% of the sample.

The twin pairs came from the European Cystic Fibrosis Twin and Sibling Study Cohort, which recruited patients from more than 150 CF clinics across 14 European countries. Zygosity and CFTR genotype were verified in-house, with zygosity tested by multiplex PCR of nine short tandem repeat loci. Each twin gave a peripheral blood sample, and clinical parameters were documented on that same day of blood sampling. Genomic DNA was isolated from peripheral blood cells with phenol/chloroform and kept in TE buffer at 4 degrees C. What the authors observed across the whole study: Nucleotide-identical clonotype sharing was significantly higher within monozygotic CF twin pairs than between unrelated CF individuals (P = 0.000026, Mann-Whitney). V gene usage was most similar to the co-twin in 13 of 16 pairs, and J usage was most similar to the co-twin in 8 of 16 pairs, which suggests genetic constraints. Simpson clonality was generally low (median approximately 0.0092), which suggests a naive-dominated repertoire, and clonality was higher in the most severely affected patients. No association turned up between shared CDR3 numbers and age, concordance or disease severity, and the cohort was small.

This TCR was sampled from a man aged 18 to 29 with cystic fibrosis. The chain is assembled from TRBV6-1 and TRBJ2-7, with no D gene named confidently. The material sequenced was blood. The CDR3: CAGSRTFNYEQYF. The nucleotide sequence reads TGTGCCGGCAGCCGTACCTTCAACTACGAGCAGTACTTC.